This TCR beta chain was captured by sequencing in a study of CD8+ T cells in alopecia areata. Study at large: Tofacitinib lasted 6 to 18 months, then 6 months off drug. General study points: Expanded CD8+ clones among the top 100, and scalp clonality, were significantly decreased by tofacitinib.

Note on this clone: Its antigen is as yet unknown.

Described treatment: oral pan-JAK inhibitor, 5-10 mg twice daily. Peripheral blood, together with lesional scalp punch biopsies, was collected from alopecia areata patients. Reverse transcribed after extraction, RNA yielded cDNA as the sequencing template. Assay used: immunoSEQ multiplex PCR; TCRdb lists only in-frame clones, some missing. The sample records 110,000 to 150,000 clones, about 59% being singletons. Deletions cut 3 bases from V and 2 bases from J, with 8 bases between. This CDR3 is built from 12 residues. Germline CDR1 and CDR2: SQVTM and ANQGSEA. This receptor was obtained from a human donor with alopecia areata. The chain has TRBV29-1 and TRBJ2-7, with D possibly called TRBD1 or TRBD2 (6 bases each). The input for sequencing was CD8+ T cells sorted from blood, taken at week 4, from a patient treated with tofacitinib. In DNA form, the CDR3 reads TGCAGCGTTGAGGGGGGCACCTACGAGCAGTACTTC. Protein sequence: CSVEGGTYEQYF.